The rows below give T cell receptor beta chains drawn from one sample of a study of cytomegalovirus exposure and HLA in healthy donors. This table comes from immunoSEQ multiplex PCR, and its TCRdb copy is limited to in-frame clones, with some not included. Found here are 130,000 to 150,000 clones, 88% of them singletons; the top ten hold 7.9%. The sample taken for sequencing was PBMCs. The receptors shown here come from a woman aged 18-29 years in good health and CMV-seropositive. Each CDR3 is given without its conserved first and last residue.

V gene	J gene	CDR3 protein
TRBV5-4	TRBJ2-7	ASSHKSGRAGYEQY
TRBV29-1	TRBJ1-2	SVKGSDGYT
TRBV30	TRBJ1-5	AWSSGTGSNQPQH
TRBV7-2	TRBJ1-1	ASSPLRGPVDV
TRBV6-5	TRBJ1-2	ASSQTQFINGYT
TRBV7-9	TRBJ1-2	ASSLVLTGDYGYT
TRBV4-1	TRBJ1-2	ASSLSTGGGGYT
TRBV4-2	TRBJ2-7	ASSQESDGRVPYEQY
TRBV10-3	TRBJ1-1	AISQGPAITEAF
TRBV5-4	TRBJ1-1	ASSPRDRRNTEAF
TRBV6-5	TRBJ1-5	ASSLQSGVGPQH